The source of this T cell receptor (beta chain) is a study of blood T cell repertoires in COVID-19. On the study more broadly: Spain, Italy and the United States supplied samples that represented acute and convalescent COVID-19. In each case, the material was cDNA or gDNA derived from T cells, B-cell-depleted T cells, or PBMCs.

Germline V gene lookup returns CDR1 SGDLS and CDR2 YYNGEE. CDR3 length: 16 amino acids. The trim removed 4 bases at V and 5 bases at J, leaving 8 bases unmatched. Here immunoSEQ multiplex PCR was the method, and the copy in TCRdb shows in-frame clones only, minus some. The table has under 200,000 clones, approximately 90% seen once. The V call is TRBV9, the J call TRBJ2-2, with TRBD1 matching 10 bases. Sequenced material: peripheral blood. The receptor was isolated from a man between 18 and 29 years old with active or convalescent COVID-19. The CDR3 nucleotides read TGTGCCAGCAGCTTAACCGGGACAGGGGTAACCGGGGAGCTGTTTTTT. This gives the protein CASSLTGTGVTGELFF.